Below, 16 T cell receptor beta chains from the same sample are listed, as sequenced in a study of PD-L1 blockade in urothelial cancer. Assay: immunoSEQ multiplex PCR; the TCRdb copy retains only in-frame clones and omits some. The sample includes about 95,000 clones, 80% to 90% of them seen just once. The time point here: pretreatment peripheral blood. Source: PBMCs, taken around atezolizumab (anti-PD-L1) treatment. These TCRs come from a man in his 60s with urothelial cancer.

This rearrangement joins TRBV7-9 to TRBJ1-6, with D uncertain. CDR1 and CDR2 (germline): SEHNR, FQNEAQ (reference sequence). This CDR3 has 16 amino acids. Trimming shortened V by 4 bases and J by 0 bases, and 10 bases separated the two germline ends. CDR3 sequence: CASSSTESSYNSPLHF. DNA of the CDR3: TGTGCCAGCAGCTCCACGGAGAGCTCCTATAATTCACCCCTCCACTTT.

V and J are TRBV28 and TRBJ1-5; D ambiguous. V was shortened by 5 bases and J by 2 bases, with 10 bases between the two germline ends. Germline-derived CDR1 and CDR2 are MDHEN and SYDVKM. This CDR3 is 14 amino acids long. As DNA, the CDR3 is TGTGCCAGCAGTACGCCGGAGGGCAATCAGCCCCAGCATTTT. As protein: CASSTPEGNQPQHF.

This clone has just one count. The V call is TRBV6-5, the J call TRBJ1-2; 7 bases align to TRBD1. The CDR3 is 15 amino acids. Germline V lookup: CDR1 MNHEY, CDR2 SVGAGI. V was pared by 2 bases and J by 8 bases, with 11 bases of the junction left unmatched. The CDR3 nucleotides are TGTGCCAGCAGTTACCTGACAGGGAGAAGCGACGGCTACACCTTC. Translating it yields CASSYLTGRSDGYTF.

This clone appeared a few times. J is TRBJ1-2 and V is TRBV7-2, with 7 positions matching TRBD1. With V trimmed by 4 bases and J by 8 bases, 10 bases remained unmatched. The germline V gene encodes CDR1 SGHTA and CDR2 FQGNSA. The CDR3 spans 14 residues. In DNA, the CDR3 is TGTGCCAGCAGCTGGCCGAGACAGGGAGAAGGCTACACCTTC. It translates to CASSWPRQGEGYTF.

The V and J genes are TRBV7-3 and TRBJ2-5; D is undetermined. The V and J ends lost 1 base and 0 bases respectively, with 9 bases between them. Germline lookup yields CDR1 SGHTA and CDR2 FQGTGA. This CDR3 is 15 amino acids long. The CDR3 coding sequence is TGTGCCAGCAGCTTAAACCCCGGGTACCAAGAGACCCAGTACTTC. Protein sequence: CASSLNPGYQETQYF. Looking up the rest from reference TRBV7-3 and TRBJ2-5 gives the full variable domain: GAGVSQTPSNKVTEKGKYVELRCDPISGHTALYWYRQSLGQGPEFLIYFQGTGAADDSGLPNDRFFAVRPEGSVSTLKIQRTERGDSAVYLCASSLNPGYQETQYFGPGTRLLVL.

V is TRBV29-1 and J is TRBJ1-1; maybe TRBD1 (6 bases). This CDR3 comprises 12 residues. Germline CDR1 reads SQVTM; CDR2 reads ANQGSEA. Trimming shortened V by 7 bases and J by 4 bases, and 13 bases separated the two germline ends. For the CDR3, the DNA is TGCAGCGCCTCACAGGGTGGCACTGAAGCTTTCTTT. Its protein is CSASQGGTEAFF.

The chain couples TRBV30 to TRBJ2-1, with TRBD2 matching 10 bases. The CDR3 runs 13 residues. The V segment lost 3 bases and the J segment 4 bases; nucleotides outside the gene matches: 0. CDR1 is GTSNPN and CDR2 is SVGIG in the germline V gene (reference sequence). Written as DNA, the CDR3 is TGTGCCTGGAGACTAGCGGGATACAATGAGCAGTTCTTC. This sequence encodes CAWRLAGYNEQFF.

The chain has TRBV7-8 and TRBJ2-7, with 7 bases that match TRBD1. After removal of 5 bases from V and 3 bases from J, the junction contained 7 bases not matched to a gene. Germline CDR1 is SGHVS and CDR2 is FQNEAQ. The CDR3 sequence is 14 residues long. The DNA of the CDR3 is TGTGCCAGCAGCCGTTCCGGGACAGACTACGAGCAGTACTTC. This gives the protein CASSRSGTDYEQYF.

The chain combines TRBV18 with TRBJ2-7, with 9 bases fitting TRBD1. The V gene end was trimmed by 6 bases and the J gene end by 4 bases; junction bases not matched to a gene: 13. Germline CDR1 is KGHSH and CDR2 is LQKENI. This CDR3 is 16 amino acids long. This chain's CDR3 is CASSQDPDRGSYEQYF. As DNA, the CDR3 is TGTGCCAGCTCTCAAGATCCGGACAGGGGATCGTACGAGCAGTACTTC.

The chain links TRBV7-2 to TRBJ2-3; a possible D gene is TRBD2 (5 bases). V lost 3 bases and J lost 2, with 15 bases in between. Germline V gene lookup returns CDR1 SGHTA and CDR2 FQGNSA. The CDR3 totals 16 residues. The CDR3 sequence: CASSFRAARDTDTQYF. The CDR3 coding sequence is TGTGCCAGCAGCTTCCGGGCCGCGAGGGACACAGATACGCAGTATTTT.

The rearrangement links TRBV5-1 to TRBJ2-1; D ambiguous. Germline CDR1 is SGHRS and CDR2 is YFSETQ. V was cut by 4 bases and J by 5 bases, with 16 bases left in between. The CDR3 consists of 15 residues. The CDR3 protein is CASSPTQTSNNEQFF. The DNA for the CDR3 is TGCGCCAGCAGCCCAACACAGACCAGTAACAATGAGCAGTTCTTC.

The chain is built from TRBV4-3 and TRBJ2-1; TRBD2 agrees at 10 bases. This CDR3 is built from 18 residues. CDR1 is LGHNA, CDR2 YSLEER, per germline. The trim removed 5 bases at V and 4 bases at J, leaving 14 bases unmatched. In nucleotides, the CDR3 is TGCGCCAGCAGCTTCCGGACTAGCGGACCATGGGGTTACAATGAGCAGTTCTTC. Protein product: CASSFRTSGPWGYNEQFF.

The chain uses TRBV5-1 and TRBJ2-5; 8 nucleotides line up with TRBD1. V lost 2 bases to trimming and J lost 1 base; unmatched junction nucleotides: 4. The CDR3 spans 15 residues. Germline CDR1 SGHRS, CDR2 YFSETQ. The CDR3 nucleotides read TGCGCCAGCAGCTTACTCGGACAGGGCCAAGAGACCCAGTACTTC. As protein: CASSLLGQGQETQYF.

The chain uses TRBV5-5 and TRBJ2-3; 7 bases match TRBD1. Per germline, CDR1 SGHKS and CDR2 YYEKEE (reference sequence). Germline trimming cut 7 bases from V and 2 bases from J; bases unmatched to any gene: 16. The CDR3 spans 17 residues. This CDR3 is CASPGLGLGQNTDTQYF. The CDR3 region has the DNA TGTGCCAGCCCCGGGCTGGGCCTGGGACAGAACACAGATACGCAGTATTTT.

The chain has TRBV6-5 and TRBJ2-7; possibly TRBD2 for D (6 bases). The CDR3 has 15 amino acids. Trimming took off 5 bases at V and 1 base at J, with 15 bases between the two ends. Looked up from germline, CDR1 is MNHEY and CDR2 is SVGAGI. CDR3 protein: CASSGRQAWSYEQYF. The CDR3 nucleotides are TGTGCCAGCAGTGGGAGGCAGGCCTGGTCCTACGAGCAGTACTTC.

The rearrangement uses TRBV28 and TRBJ1-2; D is undetermined. The germline gives CDR1 MDHEN, CDR2 SYDVKM. With 7 bases removed from V and 0 bases from J, the gap between germline ends came to 3 bases. The CDR3 contains 11 residues. The CDR3 DNA sequence: TGTGCCAGCACCGCTAACTATGGCTACACCTTC. Protein sequence: CASTANYGYTF.